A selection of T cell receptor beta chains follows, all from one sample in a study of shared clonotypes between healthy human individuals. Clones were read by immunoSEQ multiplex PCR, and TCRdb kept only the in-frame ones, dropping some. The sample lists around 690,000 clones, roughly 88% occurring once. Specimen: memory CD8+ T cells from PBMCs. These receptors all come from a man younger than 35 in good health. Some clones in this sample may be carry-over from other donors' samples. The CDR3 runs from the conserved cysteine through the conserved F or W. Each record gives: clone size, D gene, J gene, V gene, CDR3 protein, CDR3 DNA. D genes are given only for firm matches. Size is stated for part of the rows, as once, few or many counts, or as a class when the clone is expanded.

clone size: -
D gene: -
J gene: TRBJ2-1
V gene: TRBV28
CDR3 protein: CASSFPSGEQFF
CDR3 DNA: TGTGCCAGCAGTTTCCCTTCGGGTGAGCAGTTCTTC

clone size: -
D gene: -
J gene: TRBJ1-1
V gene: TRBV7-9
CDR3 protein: CASSFAMNTEAFF
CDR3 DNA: TGTGCCAGCAGCTTCGCAATGAACACTGAAGCTTTCTTT

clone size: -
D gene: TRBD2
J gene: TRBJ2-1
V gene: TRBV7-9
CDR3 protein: CASSHSTSGSYNEQFF
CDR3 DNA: TGTGCCAGCAGCCACTCAACTAGCGGGAGCTACAATGAGCAGTTCTTC

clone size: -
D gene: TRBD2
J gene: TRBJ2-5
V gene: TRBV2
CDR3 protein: CASSELVRGLGGTQYF
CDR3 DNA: TGTGCCAGCAGTGAACTGGTTAGGGGACTAGGGGGGACCCAGTACTTC

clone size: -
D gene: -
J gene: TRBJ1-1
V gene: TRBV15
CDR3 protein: CATSRDGGLNTEAFF
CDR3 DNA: TGTGCCACCAGCAGAGATGGAGGGTTGAACACTGAAGCTTTCTTT

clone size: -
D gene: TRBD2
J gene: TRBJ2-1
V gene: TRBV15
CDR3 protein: CATEFPRTSGRAWQFF
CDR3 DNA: TGTGCCACCGAGTTCCCTAGGACTAGCGGGAGGGCATGGCAGTTCTTC

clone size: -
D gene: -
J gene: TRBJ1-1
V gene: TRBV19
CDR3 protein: CASSMQVLGTEAFF
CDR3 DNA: TGTGCCAGTAGTATGCAGGTTTTGGGCACTGAAGCTTTCTTT

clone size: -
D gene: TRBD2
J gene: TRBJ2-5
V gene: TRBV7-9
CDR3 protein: CASSLRIAGAQETQYF
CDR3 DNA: TGTGCCAGCAGCTTACGGATAGCGGGAGCACAAGAGACCCAGTACTTC

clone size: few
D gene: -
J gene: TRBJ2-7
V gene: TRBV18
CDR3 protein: CASSPVGPYEQYF
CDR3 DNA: TGTGCCAGCTCACCAGTTGGTCCGTACGAGCAGTACTTC

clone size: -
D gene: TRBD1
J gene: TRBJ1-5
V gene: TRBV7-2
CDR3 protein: CASRDRDRETFGQPQHF
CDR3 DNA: TGTGCCAGCAGGGACCGGGACAGAGAGACGTTCGGTCAGCCCCAGCATTTT

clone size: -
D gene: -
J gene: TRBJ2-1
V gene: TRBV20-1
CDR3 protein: CSAHPGNEQFF
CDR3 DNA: TGCAGTGCGCATCCGGGGAATGAGCAGTTCTTC

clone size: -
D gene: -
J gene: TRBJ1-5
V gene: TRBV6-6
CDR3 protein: CASSYSRVGQPQHF
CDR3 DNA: TGTGCCAGCAGTTACTCTCGCGTGGGGCAGCCCCAGCATTTT

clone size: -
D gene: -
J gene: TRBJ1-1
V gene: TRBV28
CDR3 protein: CASSIRGNPTEAFF
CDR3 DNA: TGTGCCAGCAGTATCAGGGGTAATCCTACTGAAGCTTTCTTT

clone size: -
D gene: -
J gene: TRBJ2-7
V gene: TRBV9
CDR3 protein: CASSVNIEPEQYF
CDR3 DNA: TGTGCCAGCAGCGTCAACATCGAACCCGAGCAGTACTTC

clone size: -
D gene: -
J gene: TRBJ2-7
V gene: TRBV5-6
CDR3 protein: CASSLGGASYEQYF
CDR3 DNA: TGTGCCAGCAGCTTGGGAGGGGCTTCCTACGAGCAGTACTTC

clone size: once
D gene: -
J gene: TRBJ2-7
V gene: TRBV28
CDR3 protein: CASRPTGLPVYEQYF
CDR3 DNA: TGTGCCAGCAGGCCGACAGGCCTCCCGGTATACGAGCAGTACTTC

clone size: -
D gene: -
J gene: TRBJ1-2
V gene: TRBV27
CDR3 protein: CASSLLQGSYGYTF
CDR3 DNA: TGTGCCAGCAGTTTATTGCAGGGAAGTTATGGCTACACCTTC

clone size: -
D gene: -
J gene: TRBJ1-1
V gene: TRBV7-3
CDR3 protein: CASSLWGGEAFF
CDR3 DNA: TGTGCCAGCAGCTTATGGGGAGGTGAAGCTTTCTTT